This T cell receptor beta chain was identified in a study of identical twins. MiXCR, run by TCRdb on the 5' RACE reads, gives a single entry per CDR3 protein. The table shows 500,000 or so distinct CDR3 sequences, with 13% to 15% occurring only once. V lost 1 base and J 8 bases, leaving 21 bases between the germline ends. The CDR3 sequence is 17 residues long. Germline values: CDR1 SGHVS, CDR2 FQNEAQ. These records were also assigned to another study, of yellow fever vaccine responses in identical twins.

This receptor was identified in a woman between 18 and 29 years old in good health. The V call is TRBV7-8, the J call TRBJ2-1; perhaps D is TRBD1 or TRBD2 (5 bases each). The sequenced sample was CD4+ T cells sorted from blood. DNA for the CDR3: TGTGCCAGCAGCTTAGTAGGGGTAGGGGCGGGTACCGATGAGCAGTTCTTC. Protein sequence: CASSLVGVGAGTDEQFF.